Below, 7 T cell receptor beta chains from the same sample are listed, as sequenced in a study of T cells in Graves' hyperthyroidism and ophthalmopathy. Amplified TCR beta CDR3 regions came from RNA transcripts. Researchers ran a first-round RT-PCR on the TCR CDR3 using the HTBI primer set. TCRdb passed the multiplex PCR reads through MiXCR, listing each CDR3 protein once. The table has approximately 640,000 distinct CDR3 sequences, around 15% seen once. The sample taken for sequencing was blood. All receptors derive from a man aged 50-60 years with Graves' hyperthyroidism.

Comments on this clonotype: An end of the junction does not agree with germline; a read error may underlie this. The V gene is TRBV2, the J gene TRBJ1-2; tentative D call: TRBD1 (5 bases). CDR3 size: 12 residues. Germline CDR1 reads SNHLY; CDR2 reads FYNNEI. In DNA form, the CDR3 reads TGTGCCAGCAGTGGCCGGGACTATGGATACACCTTC. Its protein product is CASSGRDYGYTF.

This clonotype was counted a few times. A read error may be the cause here, since a much bigger clone is one base away. The V call is TRBV20-1, the J call TRBJ1-2, with TRBD1 matching 8 bases. Germline V lookup: CDR1 DFQATT, CDR2 SNEGSKA (reference sequence). V lost 1 base to trimming and J lost 3 bases; unmatched junction nucleotides: 4. There are 14 residues in the CDR3. In DNA, the CDR3 is TGCAGTGCTAGAGGGACAGGGATGGACTATGGCTACACCTTC. Protein sequence: CSARGTGMDYGYTF.

V gene TRBV10-1 combines with J gene TRBJ2-1; TRBD2 aligns across 8 bases. After removal of 2 bases from V and 2 bases from J, the junction contained 2 bases not matched to a gene. Germline V lookup: CDR1 WNHNN, CDR2 SYGVQD (reference sequence). CDR3 length equals 15 residues. CDR3 DNA sequence: TGCGCCAGCAGTGAGGGAGCGGGGGCCTACAATGAGCAGTTCTTC. This sequence encodes CASSEGAGAYNEQFF.

This clonotype was seen at least ten times. The chain is built from TRBV28 and TRBJ1-1, with TRBD1 as a possible D gene (5 bases). Trimming removed 5 bases at V and 0 bases at J, with 16 bases between. The germline CDR1 and CDR2 sequences are MDHEN and SYDVKM. The CDR3 spans 16 residues. The CDR3 region has the DNA TGTGCCAGCAGTCCCCAGTCGGGACTGATGAACACTGAAGCTTTCTTT. Protein: CASSPQSGLMNTEAFF.

The CDR3 loop is CASSLAGGLSTDTQYF. The CDR3 DNA is TGCGCCAGCAGCTTGGCCGGTGGCCTCTCCACAGATACGCAGTATTTT. The chain carries TRBV5-1 and TRBJ2-3, with D unresolved. The V end was cut by 0 bases, the J end by 2 bases, with 13 bases between. The CDR3 is 16 residues long. Per germline, CDR1 SGHRS and CDR2 YFSETQ.

In its sample, this clonotype was seen a few times. J is TRBJ2-1 and V is TRBV30; tentatively, D is TRBD2 (6 bases). Trimming left V 3 bases short and J 6 bases short, with 9 bases between. Germline lookup yields CDR1 GTSNPN and CDR2 SVGIG (reference sequence). The CDR3 covers 12 residues. In DNA, the CDR3 is TGTGCCTGGAGCGGGAGTTTCAATGAGCAGTTCTTC. Its translation is CAWSGSFNEQFF.

The rearrangement links TRBV4-2 to TRBJ2-7; 10 nucleotides line up with TRBD2. The CDR3 spans 15 residues. V dropped 1 base and J dropped 4; count of bases not matched to a gene: 4. Germline V gene data show CDR1 as LGHNA and CDR2 as YNFKEQ. The CDR3 loop reads CASSQVLAGAYEQYF. CDR3 sequence (DNA): TGTGCCAGCAGCCAAGTTCTAGCGGGAGCTTACGAGCAGTACTTC.